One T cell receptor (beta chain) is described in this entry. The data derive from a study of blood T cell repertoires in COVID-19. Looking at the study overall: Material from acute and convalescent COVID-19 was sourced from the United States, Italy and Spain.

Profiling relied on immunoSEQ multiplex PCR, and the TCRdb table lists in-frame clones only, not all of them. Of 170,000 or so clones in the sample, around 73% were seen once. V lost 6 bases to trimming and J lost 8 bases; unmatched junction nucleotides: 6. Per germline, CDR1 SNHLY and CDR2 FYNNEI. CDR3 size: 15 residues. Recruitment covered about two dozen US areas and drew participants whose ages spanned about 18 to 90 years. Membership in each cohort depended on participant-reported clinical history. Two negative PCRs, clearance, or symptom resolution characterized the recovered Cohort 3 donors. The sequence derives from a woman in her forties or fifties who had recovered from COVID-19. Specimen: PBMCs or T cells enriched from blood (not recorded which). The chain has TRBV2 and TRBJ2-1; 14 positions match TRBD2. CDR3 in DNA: TGTGCCAGCAGCGGACTAGCGGGAGGCTTGGATGAGCAGTTCTTC. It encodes CASSGLAGGLDEQFF. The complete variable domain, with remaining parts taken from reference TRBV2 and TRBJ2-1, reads EPEVTQTPSHQVTQMGQEVILRCVPISNHLYFYWYRQILGQKVEFLVSFYNNEISEKSEIFDDQFSVERPDGSNFTLKIRSTKLEDSAMYFCASSGLAGGLDEQFFGPGTRLTVL.